The following is a T cell receptor (beta chain) sequence with its context. The data stem from a study of blood T cell repertoires in COVID-19. In the original workflow: Researchers report that nucleated cell counts were estimated from reference gene primer amplification. Assay used: immunoSEQ multiplex PCR; TCRdb lists only in-frame clones, some missing. That table supplies the V and J calls and clone size; D and trimming were determined from the DNA. The sample includes under 200,000 clones, 75% to 85% seen only once; the top ten take more than 6.5%. This CDR3 is built from 13 residues. Germline CDR1 MNHEY, CDR2 SVGAGI. The V end was cut by 5 bases, the J end by 5 bases, with 7 bases between. Seattle's enrolled individuals joined amid active infection and were then monitored longitudinally.

The sequence was obtained from a woman aged 60 to 75 with COVID-19, enrolled during active disease. The chain uses TRBV6-5 and TRBJ1-6, with a tentative D call TRBD1 (5 bases). The sample taken for sequencing was peripheral blood. The chain's CDR3 is CASSRGHNSPLHF. The CDR3 region has the DNA TGTGCCAGCAGTAGGGGCCATAATTCACCCCTCCACTTT.